One T cell receptor beta chain is described in this entry. These data are taken from a study of blood T cell repertoires in COVID-19. The wider study: Samples of COVID-19 (acute and convalescent) were obtained from the United States, Italy and Spain.

Profiling relied on immunoSEQ multiplex PCR, and the TCRdb table lists in-frame clones only, not all of them. The sample records 140,000 to 150,000 clones, 65% to 90% being singletons. CDR1 and CDR2 from the germline V gene are SNHLY and FYNNEI. The CDR3 contains 14 residues. V dropped 2 bases and J dropped 7 bases, with 9 bases sitting between them. The chain links TRBV2 to TRBJ1-6; no reliable D call. Sequenced input: peripheral blood. This receptor was obtained from a man in his sixties with active or convalescent COVID-19. In DNA form, the CDR3 reads TGTGCCAGCAGTGAATACAGCTCAAATTCACCCCTCCACTTT. This encodes CASSEYSSNSPLHF.